Listed below are T cell receptor beta chains from one sample, sequenced in a study of blood T cell repertoires in COVID-19. Sequencing was performed with immunoSEQ multiplex PCR; in TCRdb, only in-frame clones are kept and a portion is missing. The repertoire holds about 110,000 clones, with 85% to 90% as singletons. Sequencing was performed on peripheral blood. The receptors shown here come from a woman older than 75 with acute or convalescent COVID-19. Both conserved end residues are part of each CDR3. The D gene is left open where the match is weak.

CDR3aa: CASSALVGAPSSYEQYF
v_gene: TRBV19
d_gene: NA
j_gene: TRBJ2-7

CDR3aa: CATSDPTPDTRGRETQYF
v_gene: TRBV24-1
d_gene: NA
j_gene: TRBJ2-5

CDR3aa: CASSPREGNSPLHF
v_gene: TRBV27
d_gene: NA
j_gene: TRBJ1-6

CDR3aa: CASSPRVHSGANVLTF
v_gene: TRBV28
d_gene: NA
j_gene: TRBJ2-6

CDR3aa: CASTSSSGGSGELFF
v_gene: TRBV5-1
d_gene: TRBD2
j_gene: TRBJ2-2

CDR3aa: CASSRLAGRDTQYF
v_gene: TRBV27
d_gene: TRBD2
j_gene: TRBJ2-3

CDR3aa: CASSQVGGRGQVAGANVLTF
v_gene: TRBV3-1/TRBV3-2
d_gene: TRBD1
j_gene: TRBJ2-6

CDR3aa: CASSLAQGVREVEQFF
v_gene: TRBV7-8
d_gene: NA
j_gene: TRBJ2-1

CDR3aa: CASSLGAGNQETQYF
v_gene: TRBV5-4
d_gene: TRBD2
j_gene: TRBJ2-5

CDR3aa: CAWSPGQGSQETQYF
v_gene: TRBV30
d_gene: TRBD1
j_gene: TRBJ2-5

CDR3aa: CASSSPAGGPGEQYF
v_gene: TRBV7-9
d_gene: TRBD2
j_gene: TRBJ2-7

CDR3aa: CASTLGGNYEQYF
v_gene: TRBV6-5
d_gene: TRBD1
j_gene: TRBJ2-7

CDR3aa: CASSFDRDYGYTF
v_gene: TRBV6-5
d_gene: TRBD1
j_gene: TRBJ1-2

CDR3aa: CASSGGGLTDTQYF
v_gene: TRBV10-1
d_gene: TRBD2
j_gene: TRBJ2-3

CDR3aa: CAWSEEGTGKAYTF
v_gene: TRBV30
d_gene: TRBD1
j_gene: TRBJ1-2

CDR3aa: CANLRLAGTYNEQFF
v_gene: TRBV2
d_gene: TRBD2
j_gene: TRBJ2-1

CDR3aa: CASSDLGRKETQYF
v_gene: TRBV6-2/TRBV6-3
d_gene: NA
j_gene: TRBJ2-5

CDR3aa: CASSQPPGLSSDTQYF
v_gene: TRBV3-1/TRBV3-2
d_gene: TRBD2
j_gene: TRBJ2-3

CDR3aa: CSVVGQAGTEAFF
v_gene: TRBV29-1
d_gene: NA
j_gene: TRBJ1-1

CDR3aa: CASSQLGAGYTF
v_gene: TRBV14
d_gene: NA
j_gene: TRBJ1-2

CDR3aa: CASSGPGQSNTEAFF
v_gene: TRBV2
d_gene: TRBD1
j_gene: TRBJ1-1

CDR3aa: CASSLGAGGADEQYF
v_gene: TRBV5-1
d_gene: TRBD2
j_gene: TRBJ2-7